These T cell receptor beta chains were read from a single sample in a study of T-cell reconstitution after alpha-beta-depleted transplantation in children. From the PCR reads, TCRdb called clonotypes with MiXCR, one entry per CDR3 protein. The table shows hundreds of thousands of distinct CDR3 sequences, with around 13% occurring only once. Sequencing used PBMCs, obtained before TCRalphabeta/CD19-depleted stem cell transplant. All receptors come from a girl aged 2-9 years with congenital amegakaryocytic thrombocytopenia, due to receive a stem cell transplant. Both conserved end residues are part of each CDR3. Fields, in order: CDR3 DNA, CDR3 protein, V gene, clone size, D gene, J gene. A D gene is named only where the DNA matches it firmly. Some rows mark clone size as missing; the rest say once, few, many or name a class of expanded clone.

cdr3_nt: TGTGCCAGCAGTTTTCAGTCGGGGCAAAGCTACGAGCAGTACTTC; cdr3_aa: CASSFQSGQSYEQYF; v_call: TRBV12-3/TRBV12-4; clone_size: few; d_call: .; j_call: TRBJ2-7
cdr3_nt: TGCGCCAGCAGCAGAGGCGCTAGCGGACACTACAATGAGCAGTTCTTC; cdr3_aa: CASSRGASGHYNEQFF; v_call: TRBV4-1; clone_size: many; d_call: TRBD2; j_call: TRBJ2-1
cdr3_nt: TGTGCCAGCAGTTACTCTGGGTACCAAGAGACCCAGTACTTC; cdr3_aa: CASSYSGYQETQYF; v_call: TRBV6-5; clone_size: many; d_call: .; j_call: TRBJ2-5
cdr3_nt: TGTGCCAGCAGCTTAAGCCTCTCCAATTCGTACGGCAATGAGCAGTTCTTC; cdr3_aa: CASSLSLSNSYGNEQFF; v_call: TRBV7-9; clone_size: .; d_call: .; j_call: TRBJ2-1
cdr3_nt: TGTGCCACCAGTGATCTGATAAGCGGGACAAACACCGGGGAGCTGTTTTTT; cdr3_aa: CATSDLISGTNTGELFF; v_call: TRBV24-1; clone_size: .; d_call: .; j_call: TRBJ2-2
cdr3_nt: TGCAGTGCTAGTTCGGAAGGATTGAACACTGAAGCTTTCTTT; cdr3_aa: CSASSEGLNTEAFF; v_call: TRBV20-1; clone_size: many; d_call: .; j_call: TRBJ1-1
cdr3_nt: TGCAGTGCTCGAAGGCTTCTAGCGGGAGCAGCCTACAATGAGCAGTTCTTC; cdr3_aa: CSARRLLAGAAYNEQFF; v_call: TRBV20-1; clone_size: few; d_call: TRBD2; j_call: TRBJ2-1
cdr3_nt: TGCAGCGCCTCCCAGGGCCCCGGGGAGCTGTTTTTT; cdr3_aa: CSASQGPGELFF; v_call: TRBV29-1; clone_size: few; d_call: .; j_call: TRBJ2-2
cdr3_nt: TGTGCCTGGAGCGTTGGATTATCCTACAATGAGCAGTTCTTC; cdr3_aa: CAWSVGLSYNEQFF; v_call: TRBV30; clone_size: few; d_call: .; j_call: TRBJ2-1
cdr3_nt: TGCAGCGTTGGGCCGCGGGAGTTCTCCTACAATGAGCAGTTCTTC; cdr3_aa: CSVGPREFSYNEQFF; v_call: TRBV29-1; clone_size: few; d_call: TRBD2; j_call: TRBJ2-1
cdr3_nt: TGTGCCAGCCGCAGGGGGGCTAGCACAGATACGCAGTATTTT; cdr3_aa: CASRRGASTDTQYF; v_call: TRBV12-3/TRBV12-4; clone_size: few; d_call: .; j_call: TRBJ2-3
cdr3_nt: TGCGCCAGCAGCACGGGACGGGATCAGCCCCAGCATTTT; cdr3_aa: CASSTGRDQPQHF; v_call: TRBV5-1; clone_size: many; d_call: .; j_call: TRBJ1-5
cdr3_nt: TGTGCCTGGAGTGCCGGGACTAAAAAGGAGCAGTACTTC; cdr3_aa: CAWSAGTKKEQYF; v_call: TRBV30; clone_size: few; d_call: TRBD2; j_call: TRBJ2-7
cdr3_nt: TGCGCCAGCAGCCAAGATGGACTGGGTGATCTTAACACCGGGGAGCTGTTTTTT; cdr3_aa: CASSQDGLGDLNTGELFF; v_call: TRBV4-1; clone_size: .; d_call: .; j_call: TRBJ2-2
cdr3_nt: TGTGCCAGCAGCGAGACAGGGTCCAACGGTGAAAAACTGTTTTTT; cdr3_aa: CASSETGSNGEKLFF; v_call: TRBV6-1; clone_size: many; d_call: TRBD1; j_call: TRBJ1-4
cdr3_nt: TGCAGTGCTAGAGTACGCCAGGGGGCCTACGAGCAGTACTTC; cdr3_aa: CSARVRQGAYEQYF; v_call: TRBV20-1; clone_size: many; d_call: TRBD1; j_call: TRBJ2-7
cdr3_nt: TGCAGCCCGACCCCGATTAATCCACGACAGGGGCCGGATTGGGGCACAGATACGCAGTATTTT; cdr3_aa: CSPTPINPRQGPDWGTDTQYF; v_call: TRBV20-1; clone_size: few; d_call: TRBD1; j_call: TRBJ2-3
cdr3_nt: TGTGCCATCAGTGAGGGGGATCAACTAGCCAAAAACATTCAGTACTTC; cdr3_aa: CAISEGDQLAKNIQYF; v_call: TRBV10-3; clone_size: few; d_call: .; j_call: TRBJ2-4
cdr3_nt: TGCAGCTCCCGTTCCCGAGAAGGGCCTTACGGTCAGCCCCAGCATTTT; cdr3_aa: CSSRSREGPYGQPQHF; v_call: TRBV29-1; clone_size: .; d_call: .; j_call: TRBJ1-5
cdr3_nt: TGCAGTGCAGCCTCAGGGGAGCGCACAGATACGCAGTATTTT; cdr3_aa: CSAASGERTDTQYF; v_call: TRBV20-1; clone_size: .; d_call: .; j_call: TRBJ2-3
cdr3_nt: TGTGCCAGCAGCGCTGGCAGGGTTGAGCAGTTCTTC; cdr3_aa: CASSAGRVEQFF; v_call: TRBV5-6; clone_size: few; d_call: .; j_call: TRBJ2-1
cdr3_nt: TGTGCCACCGGACCAGGGATCAACGAAAAACTGTTTTTT; cdr3_aa: CATGPGINEKLFF; v_call: TRBV15; clone_size: many; d_call: .; j_call: TRBJ1-4
cdr3_nt: TGCAGTGCTAGGACAGGGACCTACGAGCAGTACTTC; cdr3_aa: CSARTGTYEQYF; v_call: TRBV20-1; clone_size: many; d_call: TRBD1; j_call: TRBJ2-7
cdr3_nt: TGCAGTGCTAGTCCCTCCTGGACAGGGGGCAACCAGCCCCAGCATTTT; cdr3_aa: CSASPSWTGGNQPQHF; v_call: TRBV20-1; clone_size: .; d_call: TRBD1; j_call: TRBJ1-5
cdr3_nt: TGTGCCAGCAGCTTAGCTAAAACTAGCGGGAGTATGTCCTACGAGCAGTACTTC; cdr3_aa: CASSLAKTSGSMSYEQYF; v_call: TRBV7-8; clone_size: .; d_call: TRBD2; j_call: TRBJ2-7
cdr3_nt: TGTGCCAGCAGCTTGTTAGGGGACAATGAGCAGTTCTTC; cdr3_aa: CASSLLGDNEQFF; v_call: TRBV7-6; clone_size: .; d_call: .; j_call: TRBJ2-1
cdr3_nt: TGCAGTGCTATTTTAGCGGGAGCCACCGGGGAGCTGTTTTTT; cdr3_aa: CSAILAGATGELFF; v_call: TRBV20-1; clone_size: many; d_call: TRBD2; j_call: TRBJ2-2
cdr3_nt: TGCAGTGCTAGACGTCTAGCGGGAGGCCGGGGGACGCAGTATTTT; cdr3_aa: CSARRLAGGRGTQYF; v_call: TRBV20-1; clone_size: .; d_call: TRBD2; j_call: TRBJ2-3
cdr3_nt: TGTGCCAGCAGCTTGGGTCCACTCTACAATGAGCAGTTCTTC; cdr3_aa: CASSLGPLYNEQFF; v_call: TRBV7-2; clone_size: many; d_call: .; j_call: TRBJ2-1
cdr3_nt: TGCGCCAGCAGCCAAGAGACGGCCCTACTAGCCAAAAACATTCAGTACTTC; cdr3_aa: CASSQETALLAKNIQYF; v_call: TRBV4-1; clone_size: few; d_call: .; j_call: TRBJ2-4
cdr3_nt: TGTGCCAGCAGCTTAGGTGGCGGGGAGGGCTACACCTTC; cdr3_aa: CASSLGGGEGYTF; v_call: TRBV7-6; clone_size: many; d_call: .; j_call: TRBJ1-2
cdr3_nt: TGCGCCAGCAGCTTGCCCTGGGATTCCGAGCAGTACTTC; cdr3_aa: CASSLPWDSEQYF; v_call: TRBV5-1; clone_size: many; d_call: .; j_call: TRBJ2-7
cdr3_nt: TGCGCCAGCAGCCAAGATCAGGATCTCTACGAGCAGTACTTC; cdr3_aa: CASSQDQDLYEQYF; v_call: TRBV4-1; clone_size: many; d_call: .; j_call: TRBJ2-7
cdr3_nt: TGTGCCAGCATGGCCGGAGGGACAGGGGTCAATGAGCAGTTCTTC; cdr3_aa: CASMAGGTGVNEQFF; v_call: TRBV7-8; clone_size: many; d_call: TRBD1; j_call: TRBJ2-1
cdr3_nt: TGCGCCAGCAGCTCCCATCCGGGACAGGGGCCCTCAGGCTACACCTTC; cdr3_aa: CASSSHPGQGPSGYTF; v_call: TRBV5-1; clone_size: many; d_call: TRBD1; j_call: TRBJ1-2
cdr3_nt: TGTGCCAGCAGCCCGGCCAGGGGAATGGAGACCCAGTACTTC; cdr3_aa: CASSPARGMETQYF; v_call: TRBV7-9; clone_size: few; d_call: .; j_call: TRBJ2-5
cdr3_nt: TGTGCCAGCAGTGAAATCCAGGTCCACTCTGGGGCCAACGTCCCGACTTTC; cdr3_aa: CASSEIQVHSGANVPTF; v_call: TRBV2; clone_size: once; d_call: .; j_call: TRBJ2-6
cdr3_nt: TGTGCCACCAGCAGTGGACTAGCGGGTATCAGTGAGCAGTTCTTC; cdr3_aa: CATSSGLAGISEQFF; v_call: TRBV15; clone_size: .; d_call: TRBD2; j_call: TRBJ2-1
cdr3_nt: TGTGCCAGCAGTTTAGCGGGAGGCCGCAATGAGCCGTTCTTC; cdr3_aa: CASSLAGGRNEPFF; v_call: TRBV28; clone_size: .; d_call: TRBD2; j_call: TRBJ2-1
cdr3_nt: TGCGCCAGCGCTCTAGAAAACGTATGGGAGCAGTACTTC; cdr3_aa: CASALENVWEQYF; v_call: TRBV5-1; clone_size: few; d_call: .; j_call: TRBJ2-7
cdr3_nt: TGTGCCAGCAGTTACTCGACTGTGACCCAGTACTTC; cdr3_aa: CASSYSTVTQYF; v_call: TRBV6-6; clone_size: few; d_call: .; j_call: TRBJ2-5